This TCR beta chain was documented in a study of cytomegalovirus exposure and HLA in healthy donors (dated by TCRdb to the late 2010s). With respect to the entire study: In an earlier analysis of under 600 of the donors, 276 Gb of sequence data and 100 million or so unique TCR beta sequences from about 190 million T cells were reported. Donor age, sex, ethnicity and CMV serostatus were compiled alongside the repertoire data. Both class I and class II loci were covered by HLA typing, at four-digit resolution. To predict cytomegalovirus infection status, the study combined high-throughput TCR immunosequencing, statistical association of individual TCRs with disease status, and machine learning. The T cell repertoires of under 700 subjects were profiled by immunosequencing and related to cytomegalovirus serostatus. Every discovery cohort repertoire had been produced on one sequencing platform. The later analysis used no new phenotypic data to find candidate immune exposures, relying instead on TCR beta sequences and their occurrence across donors. Among around 400 genotyped donors of the cohort, an average of about 240,000 unique TCR beta nucleotide sequences was sequenced per donor, of which approximately 19% were non-productive. An early release covering some 640 HLA-typed donors comprised approximately 300 gigabases of sequencing data and approximately 85 million unique TCR sequences. In a later genetic analysis, genome-wide SNP genotypes for about three fifths of the roughly 670 donors were used, and that subset was treated as a discovery cohort. The genetic ancestry cluster associated with self-reported Caucasian donors included 81% of the roughly 400 genotyped donors. An earlier analysis of several hundred of the donors used high-throughput TCR beta sequencing to judge whether each TCR beta V gene segment behaved as functional or pseudogenic. The number of donors typed differed by locus, with 629-630 for A, B, C, DRB1 and DQB1, roughly 550 for DQA1, some 570 for DPA1, and over 400 for DPB1. Roughly 5 DR-DQ haplotypes were handled as single units for association and clustering, since linkage in the cohort was strong. The study aimed to test whether signatures of past pathogen exposure could be identified by cataloging public T cell receptors. In addition to the first cohort of approximately 650 subjects, a separate validation cohort of approximately 110 different subjects was used. To study patterns of TCR occurrence, a later analysis re-analyzed previously published TCR beta repertoires from just over 650 donors and added high-resolution HLA genotyping. General study outcomes and caveats: At a false discovery rate of 0.05, a later analysis linked around 17,000 TCR beta sequences to specific HLA alleles. The only immune exposure information available for the cohort was CMV serostatus. Because some donors lacked HLA typing at each locus, the association tests relied only on the typed subset. Some IMGT-functional V segments, including TRBV6-2 and TRBV6-3, could not be told apart with the 87-base-pair reads, so those segments were excluded. Correlated functional status among segregating V segments might reflect linkage disequilibrium, but an unknown experimental factor could not be ruled out. In the study, some 180 TCR beta chains were listed as associated with cytomegalovirus. According to the authors, the approach could potentially be generalized to other disease states and immunological phenotypes. In an earlier analysis of approximately 600 of the donors, most TCR beta V segments were observed in productive rearrangements about 87% or about 30% of the time, broadly matching IMGT annotations. In a later analysis, most CMV-associated TCR beta chains were found to appear HLA-restricted, with HLA associations seemingly driven largely by CMV exposure. This cohort had only TCR beta chains sequenced, and the lack of alpha or paired-chain data limited which features could be detected. The earlier analysis of around 600 of the donors excluded 15 to 20 rarely observed V segments, including chromosome 9 orphons, because counts were too low. According to a later analysis, parvovirus B19, influenza, CMV and Epstein-Barr virus appeared linked to several top co-occurrence clusters. Compared with equally common non-associated chains, HLA-associated TCR beta chains in a later analysis were more clonally expanded and had lower generation probabilities. In vitro tests confirmed that a few of the cytomegalovirus-associated TCR beta chains recognize cytomegalovirus antigens. Most TCR sequences were seen in very few donors, while some public TCRs were found in many individuals. The classifier was reported to diagnose cytomegalovirus status with high specificity and sensitivity in both the original and validation cohorts. The presence/absence analyses assumed that sequencing depth was roughly uniform across donors, and that assumption may not be true. A later genetic analysis reported fewer N-insertions in productive TCRs among donors in an Asian-associated ancestry cluster than the roughly 700-donor mean. Strong co-occurrence of HLA alleles, especially DR and DQ, made assigning TCR associations to individual alleles difficult. According to a later analysis, TCR association rates differed among HLA loci, with DRB1 alleles showing the most associated TCRs and HLA-C alleles showing the fewest. A further reported finding was that TCR beta sequences accurately predicted the HLA-A and HLA-B alleles for most subjects in the first cohort. A cluster of highly shared sequence variants was judged likely to be a technical artifact of the sequencing pipeline. An association between a missense DCLRE1C variant and V-gene and J-gene trimming of TCR beta chains was found in a later genetic analysis and replicated in an independent cohort.

In total, 600 or so healthy bone marrow donors made up the cohort. Cohort members were all nominally healthy when sampled, although unrecorded immune exposures were likely present. The donor was CMV seropositive and belonged to the group of 270 or so seropositive cohort members. A peripheral blood sample was provided by each donor, and peripheral blood mononuclear cells were used for TCR beta sequencing. The Qiagen DNeasy Blood Extraction Kit was used to extract genomic DNA from the blood cell samples. V is pared back by 6 bases and J by 3 bases, with 15 bases lying between the germline termini. The CDR1 and CDR2 encoded by the germline V gene are MNHEY and SVGAGI. From its cysteine to its phenylalanine, the CDR3 spans 14 amino acids. Just CDR3 DNA is preserved here, 42 bases in frame from base 1. Libraries were built with the immunoSEQ multiplex PCR assay. For the multiplex PCR, a mixture combining 60 forward primers for TCR Vbeta segments and 13 reverse primers for TCR Jbeta segments was used. The CDR3 region of rearranged TCR beta genes was amplified from genomic DNA by a multiplex PCR assay. The amplified TCR beta libraries were sequenced on the Illumina HiSeq System as 87-base-pair reads. The paper's data handling went like this. In a later analysis, roughly 80 million unique TCR beta chains were counted across the 650 to 750 repertoires, and roughly 11 million of these chains were shared by at least two donors. Raw reads were error-corrected and collapsed into unique sequences with a nearest-neighbor algorithm that merged closely related sequences to remove PCR and sequencing errors. V, D and J gene segments were assigned by aligning CDR3 sequences to IMGT reference sequences. Each retained sequence needed at least a six-nucleotide match to both a V gene segment and a J gene segment. A rearrangement counted as productive if the CDR3 had no stop codons and remained in frame with V and J, and every other rearrangement counted as non-productive. CDR3 was defined according to IMGT convention as the region running from the second conserved V-encoded cysteine to the conserved J-encoded phenylalanine. The earlier analysis of fewer than 700 of the donors excluded sequences that lacked an unambiguous match to a single V gene segment. In an earlier analysis of 587 of the donors, a V segment was called functional when productive rearrangements were above 56.7%, and segregating when the standard deviation between donors exceeded 5%. A statistical classification framework was developed to diagnose cytomegalovirus status using the catalog of TCR beta chain sequences. In a later analysis, V and J genes were assigned by comparing TCR nucleotide sequences against IMGT/GENE-DB human TR gene sequences. The TCRdist pipeline was used in a later analysis to assign CDR3 sequences and most-parsimonious VDJ recombination scenarios. In a later analysis, every TCR beta chain was defined by the combination of its CDR3 amino acid sequence and its V-gene family, and reads without a unique V-gene family were dropped. In a later analysis, fewer than 600 highly shared, low-generation-probability nucleotide sequences were removed to address suspected cross-contamination and a sequencing artifact. A later analysis calculated a clonal expansion index for each public chain from normalized within-repertoire ranks of inferred template counts. A later analysis computed generation probabilities with a VDJ recombination model fitted to out-of-frame rearrangements, and checked the results against IGoR. In a later analysis, hypergeometric tests were used to score TCR-TCR, TCR-HLA and TCR-CMV co-occurrence, with a repertoire-size bias correction applied to TCR pairs. A later analysis estimated false discovery rates by permuting HLA or CMV assignments 20 times. In a later analysis, co-occurring TCRs were grouped using DBSCAN, and TCRdist sequence similarity was added for clustering within HLA-allele-positive subsets. Co-occurrence clustering excluded repertoires with fewer than 30,000 or more than 120,000 public chains, plus five with anomalous nucleotide sharing. TCRdb's version of the immuneACCESS table is confined to in-frame rearrangements and falls short of the full clone set. An unresolved V gene accounts for under half of the shortfall where checked; the remainder is of unknown origin. V and J calls and clone size are as listed in that table; D and trimming were resolved from the DNA. The sample table shows some 200,000 clones, and approximately 70% are seen once. The biggest ten clones account for less than 3% of the sample.

A remark on this clone: Its antigen specificity is not known. There are no base qualities to consult, and no much larger clone falls within one base.

The sequence is built from TRBV6-5 and TRBJ2-7; TRBD1 could be the D gene, as 8 bases match. This TCR came from a man aged 35-49 years in good health and CMV-seropositive. Material: PBMCs. The DNA is as follows: TGTGCCAGCAGCGAGGACAGGGAGGGCTACGAGCAGTACTTC. This encodes CASSEDREGYEQYF.